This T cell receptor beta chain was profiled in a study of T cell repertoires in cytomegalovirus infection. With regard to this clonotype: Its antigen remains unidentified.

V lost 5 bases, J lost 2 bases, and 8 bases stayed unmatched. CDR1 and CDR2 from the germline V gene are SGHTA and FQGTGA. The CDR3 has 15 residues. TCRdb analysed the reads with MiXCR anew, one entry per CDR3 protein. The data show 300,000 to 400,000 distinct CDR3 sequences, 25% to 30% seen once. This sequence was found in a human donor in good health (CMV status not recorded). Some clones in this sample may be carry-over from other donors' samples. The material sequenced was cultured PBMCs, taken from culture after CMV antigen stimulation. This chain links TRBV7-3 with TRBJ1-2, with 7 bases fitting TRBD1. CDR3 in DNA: TGTGCCAGCAGCCCCAGCCCGGGACAGAACTATGGCTACACCTTC. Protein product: CASSPSPGQNYGYTF.